This T cell receptor beta chain was sequenced for a study of T cell responses to AZD1222 COVID-19 vaccine. As to this clone: The antigen is unknown.

The table came from immunoSEQ multiplex PCR; TCRdb's copy has only in-frame clones and leaves some out. The sample holds some 140,000 clones, around 93% seen once. Study-level points and caveats: Spike-specific TCR breadth and depth were elevated following two AZD1222 doses. Possibly, clonal diversity was underestimated; donors were largely white British and included more females. Scientists sampled the repertoires only once the peak T cell response had passed.

The specimen comprised peripheral blood, sampled on day 0 of AZD1222 vaccination. The receptor's source is an adult in good health.

In DNA, the CDR3 is TGCGCCAGCGTACGGGAGGCGTCGAGGAATGAGCAGTTCTTC. Its protein is CASVREASRNEQFF. The chain has TRBV5-1 and TRBJ2-1, with 7 bases identical to TRBD2. This CDR3 contains 14 residues. Looked up from germline, CDR1 is SGHRS and CDR2 is YFSETQ. J gave up 7 bases and V 7 bases, and 11 bases lay outside the gene matches.